This entry describes one T cell receptor (beta chain). Its antigen is undetermined. This sample is part of a study of T cell repertoires in cytomegalovirus infection. About the study: It was the public TCR beta signatures that indicated both CMV infection and matching HLA type.

This CDR3 contains 16 residues. V lost 1 base and J 0 bases, leaving 11 bases between the germline ends. The germline CDR1 and CDR2 sequences are SGHDT and YYEEEE. TCRdb redid the calling of the reads with MiXCR, one entry per CDR3 protein. The data contain 500,000 to 600,000 distinct CDR3 sequences, approximately 15% of them seen just once; the ten biggest clones take up roughly 25%. Findings and limits, study-wide: HLA-C-restricted, CMV-specific TCR beta clonotypes were dominant ex vivo.

The TCR was taken from a human donor in good health (CMV status not recorded). Some clones in this sample may be carry-over from other donors' samples. Sequenced sample: CD8+ T cells from PBMCs. This chain uses TRBV5-6 with TRBJ1-3, with D perhaps matching TRBD1 (6 bases). DNA of the CDR3: TGTGCCAGCAGCTTGTACAGGGTTTTCTCTGGAAACACCATATATTTT. This encodes CASSLYRVFSGNTIYF.